This record covers a single TCR beta chain. V was pared by 3 bases and J by 0 bases, with 8 bases between. Per the germline V gene, CDR1 is KGHSH and CDR2 is LQKENI. CDR3 length equals 14 residues. Donors in the study were healthy people who gave bone marrow. 13 Jbeta primers and 60 Vbeta primers were used for the PCR. Measured with immunoSEQ multiplex PCR; TCRdb has only the in-frame clones, and not every one. The sample holds 95,000 to 150,000 clones, approximately 67% seen once. The data were taken from a study of cytomegalovirus exposure and HLA in healthy donors. The clonotype originates from a man aged 18 to 35 in good health and CMV-seronegative. The specimen was PBMCs. This rearrangement joins TRBV18 to TRBJ1-2; D perhaps matches TRBD1 (6 bases). The CDR3 reads CASSPGQTNYGYTF. CDR3 bases: TGTGCCAGCTCACCTGGACAGACTAACTATGGCTACACCTTC.